Listed below are T cell receptor beta chains from one sample, sequenced in a study of control samples from healthy donors and cancer patients. Produced via immunoSEQ multiplex PCR; TCRdb's table is partial and in-frame only. The table shows about 97,000 clones, with 92% occurring only once. Input material: blood. The receptors shown here come from a young woman in good health. CDR3s include the opening cysteine and the closing phenylalanine or tryptophan. A D gene is named only where the DNA matches it firmly. Clone size, where shown, is once, few, many, or a class for clones that have expanded.

clone_size	j_call	v_call	d_call	cdr3_nt	cdr3_aa
NA	TRBJ2-2	TRBV5-1	TRBD1	TGCGCCAGCAGCAGACAGGGGGGCGGGAACACCGGGGAGCTGTTTTTT	CASSRQGGGNTGELFF
NA	TRBJ1-2	TRBV18	TRBD1	TGTGCCAGCTCAGCCGACGGACAGGGAGAGAACTATGGCTACACCTTC	CASSADGQGENYGYTF
NA	TRBJ1-1	TRBV30	TRBD1	TGTGCTGCAGGGGGCACTGAAGCTTTCTTT	CAAGGTEAFF
NA	TRBJ2-3	TRBV24-1	TRBD2	TGTGCCACCAGTGATGGGGCGGGAGGTATCGGGGATACGCAGTATTTT	CATSDGAGGIGDTQYF
NA	TRBJ1-6	TRBV6-5	TRBD1	TGTGCCACCAGACAGGGGAGCTCCTATAATTCACCCCTCCACTTT	CATRQGSSYNSPLHF
NA	TRBJ2-3	TRBV30	NA	TGTGCCTGGCTGCAGCGGAGCACAGATACGCAGTATTTT	CAWLQRSTDTQYF
few	TRBJ2-5	TRBV28	NA	TGTGCCAGCACGGAACAAGGGCAGGAGACCCAGTACTTC	CASTEQGQETQYF
once	TRBJ1-1	TRBV7-9	NA	TGTGCCAGCAGCTTAACAACGGGGAGGGGGGTTTTCGAAGCTTTCTTT	CASSLTTGRGVFEAFF
NA	TRBJ1-1	TRBV6-4	NA	TGTGCCAGCAGTCGAGACCTGAACACTGAAGCTTTCTTT	CASSRDLNTEAFF
NA	TRBJ2-3	TRBV7-2	TRBD2	TGTGCCAGCAGCTTATGGAGCGGGGCCGTACTTAGCACAGATACGCAGTATTTT	CASSLWSGAVLSTDTQYF
once	TRBJ2-1	TRBV24-1	NA	TGTGCCACCAGAGCAGGGGAACGCGCTGAGCAGTTCTTC	CATRAGERAEQFF
once	TRBJ1-6	TRBV19	NA	TGTGCCAGTAGCCAAGCAGGTTTTTTCATTTCACCCCTCCACTTT	CASSQAGFFISPLHF
NA	TRBJ2-6	TRBV19	NA	TGTGCCAGTAGTATCGTTAACATCGGGTTGGGGGCCAACGTCCTGACTTTC	CASSIVNIGLGANVLTF
NA	TRBJ1-6	TRBV4-2	NA	TGTGCCAGCAGCCAAGATCTGAGGACACCGAATTCACCCCTCCACTTT	CASSQDLRTPNSPLHF
once	TRBJ1-2	TRBV30	NA	TGTGCCTGGAGTGAAGGGGGTGGGAATGGCTACACCTTC	CAWSEGGGNGYTF
NA	TRBJ1-4	TRBV4-1	TRBD1	TGCGCCAGCAGCGCCATACAGGGGGAAAAACTGTTTTTT	CASSAIQGEKLFF
NA	TRBJ2-7	TRBV5-1	TRBD2	TGCGCCAGCAGCTGGGGACTAGCGGCCGGCTCCTACGAGCAGTACTTC	CASSWGLAAGSYEQYF
NA	TRBJ2-1	TRBV6-4	NA	TGTGCCAGCAGTGCAATCGACGGCAATGAGCAGTTCTTC	CASSAIDGNEQFF
NA	TRBJ1-2	TRBV5-1	NA	TGCGCCAGCAGCTTGGTTCCCGGAAACTATGGCTACACCTTC	CASSLVPGNYGYTF
NA	TRBJ1-5	TRBV7-8	TRBD1	TGTGCCAGCAGCTTAGGGACAGGGAGCAATCAGCCCCAGCATTTT	CASSLGTGSNQPQHF
NA	TRBJ2-7	TRBV11-2	NA	TGTGCCAGCAGCTTAGATTACGAGCAGTACTTC	CASSLDYEQYF
NA	TRBJ1-2	TRBV27	NA	TGTGCCAGCAGTTTATCGGCCGGGTACGGCTATGGCTACACCTTC	CASSLSAGYGYGYTF
NA	TRBJ1-2	TRBV28	NA	TGTGCCAGCAGTTTAGGGGAGGAGGGCTACACCTTC	CASSLGEEGYTF
NA	TRBJ2-2	TRBV7-3	TRBD2	TGTGCCAGCAGCCACAGCGGGAGGGCCTGGGACACCGGGGAGCTGTTTTTT	CASSHSGRAWDTGELFF
NA	TRBJ1-5	TRBV28	NA	TGTGCCAGCAGTTTGTCGGACCTCAATCAGCCCCAGCATTTT	CASSLSDLNQPQHF
NA	TRBJ1-1	TRBV6-2/TRBV6-3	NA	TGTGCCAGCAGTTACTCGAGGCAGTTAAAGGGGATGAACACTGAAGCTTTCTTT	CASSYSRQLKGMNTEAFF
NA	TRBJ1-2	TRBV6-1	NA	TGTGCCAGCAGTGAAGCTGGGGCAGGCTACACCTTC	CASSEAGAGYTF
few	TRBJ1-1	TRBV7-6	NA	TGTGCCAGCAGCTTAGGCGGGGACACTGAAGCTTTCTTT	CASSLGGDTEAFF
NA	TRBJ2-1	TRBV29-1	TRBD2	TGCAGCGCTGCGTGGGGGGGGTATGAGCAGTTCTTC	CSAAWGGYEQFF
NA	TRBJ1-1	TRBV19	NA	TGTGCCAGTAGGGGGATTCCCCCGCTGACCACTGAAGCTTTCTTT	CASRGIPPLTTEAFF
NA	TRBJ2-1	TRBV15	TRBD2	TGTGCCACCAGCAGAGTGGGAGCGGGACCCTCCTACAATGAGCAGTTCTTC	CATSRVGAGPSYNEQFF
NA	TRBJ1-5	TRBV7-2	TRBD1	TGTGCCAGCAGCCTACACCCGACAGGGGACCAGCCCCAGCATTTT	CASSLHPTGDQPQHF
NA	TRBJ1-5	TRBV6-6	NA	TGTGCCAGCAGTTACCAGGGCAGGGGCGTAAGTCAGCCCCAGCATTTT	CASSYQGRGVSQPQHF
NA	TRBJ2-2	TRBV2	NA	TGTGCCTCTGAGATGGCAGGGTCAAACACCGGGGAGCTGTTTTTT	CASEMAGSNTGELFF
NA	TRBJ1-2	TRBV6-4	NA	TGTGCCAGCAGTGAGGGCGCGGGTACTAACTATGGCTACACCTTC	CASSEGAGTNYGYTF
NA	TRBJ1-2	TRBV9	TRBD1	TGTGCCAGCAGGACAGGGCGGCTTGGCTACACCTTC	CASRTGRLGYTF
NA	TRBJ2-7	TRBV24-1	NA	TGTGCCACCAGTGATTCCCCAGACAGCTACGAGCAGTACTTC	CATSDSPDSYEQYF
once	TRBJ1-1	TRBV5-4	NA	TGTGCCAGCAGTTGGGAGGGTGAAGCTTTCTTT	CASSWEGEAFF
once	TRBJ2-2	TRBV27	NA	TGTGCCAGCAGTCCCGGGACTCTGAACACCGGGGAGCTGTTTTTT	CASSPGTLNTGELFF
NA	TRBJ2-1	TRBV7-2	NA	TGTGCCAGCAGCTTGGGGGGACTTGCCAATGAGCAGTTCTTC	CASSLGGLANEQFF
NA	TRBJ2-1	TRBV5-1	NA	TGCGCCAGCAGCTTGGGCAGTCCAAATGAGCAGTTCTTC	CASSLGSPNEQFF
once	TRBJ1-4	TRBV2	TRBD1	TGTGCCAGCAGTGAAGGGGCCAGGGGGCTTAATAATGAAAAACTGTTTTTT	CASSEGARGLNNEKLFF
NA	TRBJ1-2	TRBV28	TRBD1	TGTGCCAGCAGACACCCGCCGGGACAGGCGCACTATGGCTACACCTTC	CASRHPPGQAHYGYTF
NA	TRBJ2-4	TRBV13	TRBD2	TGTGCCAGCAGCTTAGCTGGGCGGGAGGAGGCCAAAAACATTCAGTACTTC	CASSLAGREEAKNIQYF
NA	TRBJ2-6	TRBV5-5	NA	TGTGCCAGCAGCTTGCGGGGGTCAGGGGCCAACGTCCTGACTTTC	CASSLRGSGANVLTF
NA	TRBJ1-5	TRBV19	NA	TGTGCCAGTAGTATCTGGGACAATCAGCCCCAGCATTTT	CASSIWDNQPQHF
NA	TRBJ1-3	TRBV4-2	TRBD1	TGTGCCAGCAGCCACCATAGGGGACAGGGGGAGAACACCATATATTTT	CASSHHRGQGENTIYF
few	TRBJ1-3	TRBV6-2/TRBV6-3	NA	TGTGCCAGCAGCCAAGGAAACACCATATATTTT	CASSQGNTIYF
few	TRBJ1-5	TRBV28	NA	TGTGCCAGCGGCAGAGGTCAAATGGGGCAGCCCCAGCATTTT	CASGRGQMGQPQHF
NA	TRBJ1-3	TRBV11-2	NA	TGTGCCAGCAGCTTAGGACAGTCTGGAAACACCATATATTTT	CASSLGQSGNTIYF
NA	TRBJ2-1	TRBV2	TRBD1	TGTGCCAGCAGCGAAGGACAGGCCCTAAAGCAGTTCTTC	CASSEGQALKQFF
NA	TRBJ1-2	TRBV28	NA	TGTGCCAGCAGTTTCTCCGGTGGCTACACCTTC	CASSFSGGYTF
few	TRBJ1-3	TRBV28	NA	TGTGCCAGCAGTTTAACGAACCCGACTGGAAACACCATATATTTT	CASSLTNPTGNTIYF
NA	TRBJ2-2	TRBV7-9	TRBD2	TGTGCCAGCAGGATTATAGCGGGAGCGGCGAACACCGGGGAGCTGTTTTTT	CASRIIAGAANTGELFF
NA	TRBJ2-1	TRBV12-5	NA	TGTGCTAGTGGTCTCGGACTATCCACCTACAATGAGCAGTTCTTC	CASGLGLSTYNEQFF
NA	TRBJ1-3	TRBV14	NA	TGTGCCAGCAGCCAAGTTGGAAACACCATATATTTT	CASSQVGNTIYF
NA	TRBJ2-5	TRBV9	NA	TGTGCCAGCGGCCGGGCCCGGGGGGCTCAAGAGACCCAGTACTTC	CASGRARGAQETQYF
NA	TRBJ1-3	TRBV19	NA	TGTGCCAGTACTCTCTTGGGGTCTGGAAACACCATATATTTT	CASTLLGSGNTIYF